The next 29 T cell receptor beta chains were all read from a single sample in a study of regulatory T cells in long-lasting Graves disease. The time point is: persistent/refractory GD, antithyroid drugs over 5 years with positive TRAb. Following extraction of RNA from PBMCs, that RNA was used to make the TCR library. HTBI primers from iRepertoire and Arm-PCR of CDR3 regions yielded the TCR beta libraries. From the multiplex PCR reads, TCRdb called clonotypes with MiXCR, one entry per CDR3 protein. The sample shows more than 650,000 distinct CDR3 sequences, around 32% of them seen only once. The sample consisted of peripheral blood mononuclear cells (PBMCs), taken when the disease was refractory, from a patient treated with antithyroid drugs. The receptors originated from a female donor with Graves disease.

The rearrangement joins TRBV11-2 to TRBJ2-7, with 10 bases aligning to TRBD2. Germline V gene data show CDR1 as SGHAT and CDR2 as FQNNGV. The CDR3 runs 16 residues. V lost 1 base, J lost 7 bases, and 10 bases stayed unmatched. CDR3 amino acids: CASSLGLAGALEEQYF. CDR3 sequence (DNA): TGTGCCAGCAGCTTAGGGCTAGCGGGAGCCCTAGAGGAGCAGTACTTC.

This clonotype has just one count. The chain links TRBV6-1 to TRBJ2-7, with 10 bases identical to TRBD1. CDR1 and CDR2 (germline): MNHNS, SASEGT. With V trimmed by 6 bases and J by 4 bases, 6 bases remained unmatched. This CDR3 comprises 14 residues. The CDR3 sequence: CASRAGTGEYEQYF. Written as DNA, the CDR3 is TGTGCCAGCAGGGCCGGGACAGGGGAATACGAGCAGTACTTC.

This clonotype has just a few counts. The CDR3 bases are TGTGCCAGCGACTCCCTCGGGGACACTGAAGCTTTCTTT. Amino acids: CASDSLGDTEAFF. This chain joins TRBV9 and TRBJ1-1; D remains unclear. Germline V gene lookup returns CDR1 SGDLS and CDR2 YYNGEE. Trimming removed 7 bases at V and 3 bases at J, with 13 bases between. This CDR3 spans 13 amino acids.

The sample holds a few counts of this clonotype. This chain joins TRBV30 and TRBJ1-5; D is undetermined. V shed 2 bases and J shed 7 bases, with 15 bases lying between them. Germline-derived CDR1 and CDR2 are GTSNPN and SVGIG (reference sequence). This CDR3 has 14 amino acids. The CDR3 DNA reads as TGTGCCTGGAGTACCGACATCGGGTTCCAGCCCCAGCATTTT. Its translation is CAWSTDIGFQPQHF.

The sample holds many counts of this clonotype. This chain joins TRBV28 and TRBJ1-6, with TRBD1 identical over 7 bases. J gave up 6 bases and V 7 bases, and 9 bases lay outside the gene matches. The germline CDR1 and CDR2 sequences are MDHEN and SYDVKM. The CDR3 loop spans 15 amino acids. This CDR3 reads CASTRQGGPNSPLHF. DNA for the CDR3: TGTGCCAGCACCCGACAGGGAGGTCCTAATTCACCCCTCCACTTT.

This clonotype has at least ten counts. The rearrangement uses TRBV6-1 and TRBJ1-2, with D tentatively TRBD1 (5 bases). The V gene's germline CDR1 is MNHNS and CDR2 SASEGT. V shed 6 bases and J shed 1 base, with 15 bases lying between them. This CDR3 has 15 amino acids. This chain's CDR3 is CASSAGSGDNYGYTF. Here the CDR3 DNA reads TGTGCCAGCAGCGCAGGGAGCGGGGATAACTATGGCTACACCTTC.

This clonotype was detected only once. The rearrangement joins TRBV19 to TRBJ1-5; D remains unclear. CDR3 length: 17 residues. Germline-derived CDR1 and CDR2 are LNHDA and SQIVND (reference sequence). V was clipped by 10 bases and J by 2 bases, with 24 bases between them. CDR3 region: CATGPLEQRRRNQPQHF. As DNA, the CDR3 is TGTGCCACCGGACCTCTAGAGCAGCGGAGGCGCAATCAGCCCCAGCATTTT.

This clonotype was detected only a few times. CDR3 region: CASSLTGWTEAFF. The CDR3 DNA sequence: TGTGCCAGCAGTTTGACAGGTTGGACTGAAGCTTTCTTT. V gene TRBV27 combines with J gene TRBJ1-1; possibly TRBD1 for D (6 bases). Germline assignment: CDR1 MNHEY and CDR2 SMNVEV (reference sequence). CDR3 length: 13 amino acids. Trimming stripped 3 bases from V and 5 bases from J, with 10 bases between.

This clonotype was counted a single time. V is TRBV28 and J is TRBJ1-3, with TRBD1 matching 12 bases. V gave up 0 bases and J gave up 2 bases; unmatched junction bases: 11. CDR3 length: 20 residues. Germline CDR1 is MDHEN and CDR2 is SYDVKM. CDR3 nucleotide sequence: TGTGCCAGCAGTTTATGGGGCCGGGACAGGGGGCGCATAGCTGGAAACACCATATATTTT. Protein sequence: CASSLWGRDRGRIAGNTIYF.

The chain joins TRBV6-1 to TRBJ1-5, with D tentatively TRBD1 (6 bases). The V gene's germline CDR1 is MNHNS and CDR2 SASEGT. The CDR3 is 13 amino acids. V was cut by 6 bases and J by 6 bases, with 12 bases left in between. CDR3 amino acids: CASSDRLFQPQHF. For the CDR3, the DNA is TGTGCCAGCAGCGACAGGCTCTTTCAGCCCCAGCATTTT.

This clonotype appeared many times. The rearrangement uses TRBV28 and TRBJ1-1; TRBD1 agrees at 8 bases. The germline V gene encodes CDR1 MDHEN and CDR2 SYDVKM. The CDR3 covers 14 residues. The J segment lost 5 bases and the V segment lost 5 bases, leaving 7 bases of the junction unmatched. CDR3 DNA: TGTGCCAGCAGTATCAGGGGGCGATGGACTGAAGCTTTCTTT. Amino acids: CASSIRGRWTEAFF.

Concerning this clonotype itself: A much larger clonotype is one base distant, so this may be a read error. CDR3 sequence reads: CASSGGVYRTQETQYF. The CDR3 DNA sequence: TGTGCCAGCAGTGGGGGAGTCTATCGGACCCAAGAGACCCAGTACTTC. This chain links TRBV6-1 with TRBJ2-5; D is perhaps TRBD2 (5 bases). Germline lookup yields CDR1 MNHNS and CDR2 SASEGT. Trimming took off 4 bases at V and 1 base at J, with 16 bases between the two ends. The CDR3 spans 16 residues.

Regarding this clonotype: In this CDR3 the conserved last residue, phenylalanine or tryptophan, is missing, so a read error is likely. The CDR3 DNA reads TGTGCCAGCAGCAGGAAGGTGACGGTCCCCTACGAGCAGTACTTG. As protein: CASSRKVTVPYEQYL. The V gene is TRBV5-6, the J gene TRBJ2-7; no definite D call. Per germline, CDR1 SGHDT and CDR2 YYEEEE. V gave up 4 bases and J gave up 2 bases, with 16 bases separating them. The CDR3 totals 15 residues.

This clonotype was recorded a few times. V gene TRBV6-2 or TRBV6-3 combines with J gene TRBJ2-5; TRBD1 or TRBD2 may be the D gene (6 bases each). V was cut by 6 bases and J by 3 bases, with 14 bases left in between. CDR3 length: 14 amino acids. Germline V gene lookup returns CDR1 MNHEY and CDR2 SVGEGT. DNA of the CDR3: TGTGCCAGCAGCCGAGGGGGGACTGAAGAGACCCAGTACTTC. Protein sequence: CASSRGGTEETQYF.

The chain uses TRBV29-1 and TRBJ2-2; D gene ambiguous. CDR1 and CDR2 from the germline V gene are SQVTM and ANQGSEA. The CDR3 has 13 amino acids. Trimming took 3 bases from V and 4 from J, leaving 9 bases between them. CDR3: CSVDGFSTGELFF. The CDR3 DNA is TGCAGCGTTGATGGGTTTAGCACCGGGGAGCTGTTTTTT.

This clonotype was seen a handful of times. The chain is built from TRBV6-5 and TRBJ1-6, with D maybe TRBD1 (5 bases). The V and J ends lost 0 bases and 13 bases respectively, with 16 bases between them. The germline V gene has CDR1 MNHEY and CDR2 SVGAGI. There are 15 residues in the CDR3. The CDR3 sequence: CASSYSRQGPYPLHF. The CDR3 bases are TGTGCCAGCAGTTACTCGAGGCAGGGCCCTTACCCCCTCCACTTT.

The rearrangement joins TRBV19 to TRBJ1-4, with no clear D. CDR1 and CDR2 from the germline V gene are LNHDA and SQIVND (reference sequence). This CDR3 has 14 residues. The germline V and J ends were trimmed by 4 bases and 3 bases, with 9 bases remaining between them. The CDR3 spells CASSSRLPNEKLFF. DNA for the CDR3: TGTGCCAGTAGTAGCAGGCTTCCTAATGAAAAACTGTTTTTT.

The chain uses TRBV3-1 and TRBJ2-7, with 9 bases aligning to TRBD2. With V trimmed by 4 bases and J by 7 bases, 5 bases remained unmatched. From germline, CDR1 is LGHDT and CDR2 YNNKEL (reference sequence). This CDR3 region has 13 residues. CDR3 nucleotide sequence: TGTGCCAGCAGCCCCGGGACTAGCAGAGAGCAGTACTTC. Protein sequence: CASSPGTSREQYF.

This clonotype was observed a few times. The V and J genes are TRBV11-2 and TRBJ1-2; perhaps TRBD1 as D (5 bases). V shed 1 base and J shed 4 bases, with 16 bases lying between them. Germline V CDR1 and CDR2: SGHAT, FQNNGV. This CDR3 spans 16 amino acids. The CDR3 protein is CASSLVGRGVTYGYTF. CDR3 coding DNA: TGTGCCAGCAGCTTAGTCGGGAGGGGAGTTACCTATGGCTACACCTTC. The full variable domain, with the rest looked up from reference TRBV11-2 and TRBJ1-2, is EAGVAQSPRYKIIEKRQSVAFWCNPISGHATLYWYQQILGQGPKLLIQFQNNGVVDDSQLPKDRFSAERLKGVDSTLKIQPAKLEDSAVYLCASSLVGRGVTYGYTFGSGTRLTVV.

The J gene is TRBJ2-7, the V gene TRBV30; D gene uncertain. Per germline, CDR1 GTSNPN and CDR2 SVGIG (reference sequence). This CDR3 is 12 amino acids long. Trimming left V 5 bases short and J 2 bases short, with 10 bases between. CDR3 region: CAWALGPYEQYF. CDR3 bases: TGTGCCTGGGCCCTAGGCCCCTACGAGCAGTACTTC.

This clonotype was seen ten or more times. DNA for the CDR3: TGTGCCAGCAGTTTCAAAAGGGCCACAGGGAATTCCCAGTACTTC. The encoded protein is CASSFKRATGNSQYF. The chain employs TRBV27 and TRBJ2-5; a possible D gene is TRBD1 (6 bases). CDR3 size: 15 residues. Trimming took 3 bases from V and 9 from J, leaving 20 bases between them. CDR1 and CDR2 from the germline V gene are MNHEY and SMNVEV (reference sequence).

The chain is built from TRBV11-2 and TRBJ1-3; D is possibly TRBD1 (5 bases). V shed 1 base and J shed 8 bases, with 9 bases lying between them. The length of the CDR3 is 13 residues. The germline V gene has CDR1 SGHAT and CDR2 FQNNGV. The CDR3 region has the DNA TGTGCCAGCAGCTTAGCAGGGTGGCACACCATATATTTT. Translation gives CASSLAGWHTIYF.

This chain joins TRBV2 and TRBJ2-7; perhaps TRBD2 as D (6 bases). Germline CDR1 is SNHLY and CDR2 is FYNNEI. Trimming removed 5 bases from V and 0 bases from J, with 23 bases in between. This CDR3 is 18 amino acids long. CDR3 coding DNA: TGTGCCAGCAGTACCATACTGAATGCGGGACGGATCTCCTACGAGCAGTACTTC. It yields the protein CASSTILNAGRISYEQYF.

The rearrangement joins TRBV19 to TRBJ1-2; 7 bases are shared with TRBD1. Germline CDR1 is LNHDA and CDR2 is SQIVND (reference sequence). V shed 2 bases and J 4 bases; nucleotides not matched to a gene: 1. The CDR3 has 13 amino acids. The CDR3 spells CASSIKGAYGYTF. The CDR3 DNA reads TGTGCCAGTAGTATAAAGGGGGCCTATGGCTACACCTTC. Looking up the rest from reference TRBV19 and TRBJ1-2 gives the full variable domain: DGGITQSPKYLFRKEGQNVTLSCEQNLNHDAMYWYRQDPGQGLRLIYYSQIVNDFQKGDIAEGYSVSREKKESFPLTVTSAQKNPTAFYLCASSIKGAYGYTFGSGTRLTVV.

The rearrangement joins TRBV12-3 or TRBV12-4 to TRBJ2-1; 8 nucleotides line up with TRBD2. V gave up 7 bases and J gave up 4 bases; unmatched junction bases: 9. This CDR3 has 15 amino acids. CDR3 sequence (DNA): TGTGCCAGCACCCTCAGGGGCGGGGGGTACAATGAGCAGTTCTTC. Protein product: CASTLRGGGYNEQFF.

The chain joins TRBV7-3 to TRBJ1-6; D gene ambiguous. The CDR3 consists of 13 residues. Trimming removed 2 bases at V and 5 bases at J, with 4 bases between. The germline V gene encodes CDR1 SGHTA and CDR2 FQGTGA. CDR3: CASSLRNNSPLHF. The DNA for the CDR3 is TGTGCCAGCAGCTTACGGAATAATTCACCCCTCCACTTT.

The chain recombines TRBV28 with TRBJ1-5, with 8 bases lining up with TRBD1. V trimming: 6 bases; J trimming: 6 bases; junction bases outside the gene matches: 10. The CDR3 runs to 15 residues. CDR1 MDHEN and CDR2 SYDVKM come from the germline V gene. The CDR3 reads CASSGPQGASQPQHF. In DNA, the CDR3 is TGTGCCAGCAGCGGACCTCAGGGGGCGAGTCAGCCCCAGCATTTT.

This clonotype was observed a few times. The CDR3, as DNA: TGTGCCAGCAGTCCTCCCCCACGAGCGGGAGACGCCTACGAGCAGTACTTC. Translated, it gives CASSPPPRAGDAYEQYF. The chain links TRBV27 to TRBJ2-7, with 8 bases aligning to TRBD2. CDR3 size: 17 residues. Trimming took 5 bases from V and 2 from J; bases not matched to a gene: 14. In germline, CDR1 is MNHEY, CDR2 SMNVEV (reference sequence).

Here the CDR3 reads CASSAIGAKNTEAFF. CDR3 DNA: TGTGCCAGTAGTGCGATTGGGGCAAAGAACACTGAAGCTTTCTTT. V usage is TRBV19 and J usage is TRBJ1-1; D is possibly TRBD1 (5 bases). The CDR3 covers 15 residues. CDR1 and CDR2 from the germline V gene are LNHDA and SQIVND (reference sequence). V was clipped by 5 bases and J by 1 base, with 14 bases between them.